This paragraph covers one T cell receptor (beta chain) sequence. The table came from immunoSEQ multiplex PCR; TCRdb's copy has only in-frame clones and leaves some out. This table holds 250,000 to 300,000 clones, roughly 90% found once. The data belong to a study of blood T cell repertoires in COVID-19. Study-level background: Samples of COVID-19 (acute and convalescent) were obtained from the United States, Italy and Spain.

The source material was peripheral blood. The TCR comes from a woman in her twenties or thirties with COVID-19, enrolled during active disease.

CDR3 bases: TGTGCCAGTAGTACGAGGGGGGGATGGACTGAAGCTTTCTTT. This sequence encodes CASSTRGGWTEAFF. The chain couples TRBV19 to TRBJ1-1, with D tentatively TRBD1 (6 bases). Germline assignment: CDR1 LNHDA and CDR2 SQIVND (reference sequence). The V gene lost 4 bases and the J gene lost 5 bases, with 14 bases spanning the gap. The CDR3 loop spans 14 amino acids.